This TCR beta chain stems from a study of T cell responses to AZD1222 COVID-19 vaccine. Measured with immunoSEQ multiplex PCR; TCRdb has only the in-frame clones, and not every one. The table lists some 200,000 clones, roughly 92% of them singletons. The sample holds one count of this clone. Its antigen is not known. Overall study results and limits: The donor group comprised mostly white British people and more females; the analysis possibly underestimated clonal diversity. Only after the peak T cell response were repertoires sampled.

Analyses pooled second doses at about 4 or about 12 weeks. Deletions cut 3 bases from V and 5 bases from J, with 20 bases between. The germline CDR1 and CDR2 sequences are MNHNS and SASEGT. The CDR3 spans 17 residues. The receptor comes from an adult who received the AZD1222 COVID-19 vaccine. This chain joins TRBV6-1 and TRBJ1-5; D call uncertain. This specimen consisted of peripheral blood, obtained 28 days after the second AZD1222 dose. CDR3 bases: TGTGCCAGCAGTGACCCACTCCTTACCAAGTTCCATCAGCCCCAGCATTTT. Its protein is CASSDPLLTKFHQPQHF.